Below, 2 T cell receptor beta chains from the same sample are listed, as sequenced in a study of blood T cell repertoires in COVID-19. The repertoire was sequenced with immunoSEQ multiplex PCR; TCRdb's copy has only in-frame clones and lacks some. Of under 250,000 clones in the sample, roughly 85% were seen once. The sample taken for sequencing was peripheral blood. These receptor sequences come from a man aged 45-65 years with COVID-19, enrolled during active disease.

The chain carries TRBV18 and TRBJ1-5; no definite D call. V dropped 3 bases and J dropped 2 bases, with 11 bases sitting between them. The CDR3 length is 15 residues. Germline CDR1 reads KGHSH; CDR2 reads LQKENI. The CDR3 protein is CASSPRQWGNQPQHF. CDR3 sequence (DNA): TGTGCCAGCTCACCGAGGCAGTGGGGCAATCAGCCCCAGCATTTT.

The J gene is TRBJ1-6, the V gene TRBV7-8; unclear D gene. This CDR3 has 14 amino acids. CDR1 and CDR2 from the germline V gene are SGHVS and FQNEAQ. Trimming removed 5 bases at V and 7 bases at J, with 12 bases between. The CDR3, as DNA: TGTGCCAGCAGCCTGCGGGGTTTCAATTCACCCCTCCACTTT. Translating it yields CASSLRGFNSPLHF.